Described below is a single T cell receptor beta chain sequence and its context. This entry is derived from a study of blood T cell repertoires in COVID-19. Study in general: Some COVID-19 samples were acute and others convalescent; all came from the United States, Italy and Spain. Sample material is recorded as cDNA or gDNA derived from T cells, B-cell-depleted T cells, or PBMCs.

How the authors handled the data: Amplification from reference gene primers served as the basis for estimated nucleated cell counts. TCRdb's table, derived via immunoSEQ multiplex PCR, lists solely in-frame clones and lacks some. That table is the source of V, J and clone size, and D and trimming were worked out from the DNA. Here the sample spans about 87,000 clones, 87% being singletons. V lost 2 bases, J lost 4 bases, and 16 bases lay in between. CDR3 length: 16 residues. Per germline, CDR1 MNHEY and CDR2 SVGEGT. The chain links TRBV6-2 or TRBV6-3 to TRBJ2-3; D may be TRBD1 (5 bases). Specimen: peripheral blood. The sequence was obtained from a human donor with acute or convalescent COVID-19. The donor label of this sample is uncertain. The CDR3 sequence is CASSYRGQSLADTQYF. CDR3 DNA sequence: TGTGCCAGCAGTTACAGGGGCCAAAGTTTGGCAGATACGCAGTATTTT.